This is a list of T cell receptor beta chains from one sample in a study of beta chain features in type 1 diabetes. Data came from immunoSEQ multiplex PCR; TCRdb stores just in-frame clones and leaves some out. The repertoire holds some 350,000 clones, with roughly 9.8% as singletons. The specimen was central memory CD4+ T cells from blood. Receptors originate from a man younger than 45 with type 1 diabetes. CDR3s include the opening cysteine and the closing phenylalanine or tryptophan. Fields, in order: D gene, V gene, J gene, clone size, CDR3 DNA, CDR3 protein. The D gene is left open where the match is weak. Some rows have no size entry. The others give once, few or many, or a class for an expanded clone.

NA	TRBV7-2	TRBJ1-5	many	TGTGCCAGCAGCTTAGGTGCAGGGGCGGGTCAGCCCCAGCATTTT	CASSLGAGAGQPQHF
NA	TRBV19	TRBJ2-2	few	TGTGCCAGTAGTATTCTAGACGGGGAGCTGTTTTTT	CASSILDGELFF
NA	TRBV27	TRBJ1-5	few	TGTGCCAGCAGGGGTATCGGTCAGCCCCAGCATTTT	CASRGIGQPQHF
NA	TRBV4-2	TRBJ2-4	few	TGTGCCAGCAGCCGCGGCGGAGGGGAAAACATTCAGTACTTC	CASSRGGGENIQYF
TRBD2	TRBV11-2	TRBJ2-7	few	TGTGCCAGCAGGCACGGGGAGGGTCGGTACGAGCAGTACTTC	CASRHGEGRYEQYF
TRBD1	TRBV27	TRBJ2-1	few	TGTGCCAGCAGTTTTAATCGCCAGGGGGAACAGTTCTTC	CASSFNRQGEQFF
TRBD1	TRBV19	TRBJ2-7	few	TGTGCCAGTAGGCCCTCCGGGACAGGCCCCTACGAGCAGTACTTC	CASRPSGTGPYEQYF
NA	TRBV7-3	TRBJ1-2	few	TGTGCCAGCAGCTTAAATGCGCAGGGAGACTATGGCTACACCTTC	CASSLNAQGDYGYTF
TRBD1	TRBV6-5	TRBJ1-5	NA	TGTGCCAGCCGCCCTGGGGACAGGGTTGAACAGCCCCAGCATTTT	CASRPGDRVEQPQHF
TRBD1	TRBV6-6	TRBJ2-7	NA	TGTGCCAGCGGTAAGGGACGGACAGGGTACGAGCAGTACTTC	CASGKGRTGYEQYF
NA	TRBV2	TRBJ1-1	many	TGTGCCAGCAGTGAAGATTCCTTTGAAGCTTTCTTT	CASSEDSFEAFF
NA	TRBV7-9	TRBJ2-5	NA	TGTGCCAGCAGCCTGACCCGACTAGTGGGGGAGACCCAGTACTTC	CASSLTRLVGETQYF
TRBD2	TRBV27	TRBJ2-7	few	TGTGCCAGCAGTTTGAGCGGGAGGGTCTACGAGCAGTACTTC	CASSLSGRVYEQYF
NA	TRBV6-5	TRBJ1-4	many	TGTGCCAGCAGTTACTCGTGGACTGCAAATGAAAAACTGTTTTTT	CASSYSWTANEKLFF
TRBD1	TRBV4-3	TRBJ1-5	few	TGCGCCAGCAGCCATTATAGGACAGGGAGTCAGCCCCAGCATTTT	CASSHYRTGSQPQHF
NA	TRBV6-5	TRBJ1-1	NA	TGTGCCAGCAGTTACCTCGACGGTGAAGCTTTCTTT	CASSYLDGEAFF
TRBD1	TRBV23-1	TRBJ1-4	many	TGCGCCAGCAGCCAGGACAGGGGAGCTAATGAAAAACTGTTTTTT	CASSQDRGANEKLFF
NA	TRBV28	TRBJ1-5	many	TGTGCCAGCATCCCACAGATTAGCAATCAGCCCCAGCATTTT	CASIPQISNQPQHF
NA	TRBV7-3	TRBJ1-2	NA	TGTGCCAGCAGCCATGGACAACTTGGCTACACCTTC	CASSHGQLGYTF
NA	TRBV7-2	TRBJ2-7	NA	TGTGCCAGCAGCTTAGTAGGCAGCTCCTACGAGCAGTACTTC	CASSLVGSSYEQYF
TRBD2	TRBV6-5	TRBJ2-3	many	TGTGCCAGCAGTTTCCGGGCGGGGGCAGATACGCAGTATTTT	CASSFRAGADTQYF
TRBD1	TRBV10-3	TRBJ1-1	NA	TGTGCCATCAGTCCGGGACAGGGGTTCACGAACACTGAAGCTTTCTTT	CAISPGQGFTNTEAFF
TRBD1	TRBV30	TRBJ1-3	few	TGTGCCTGGAGTACCGGGACAGGGGGGAACACCATATATTTT	CAWSTGTGGNTIYF
TRBD2	TRBV18	TRBJ2-1	NA	TGTGCCAGCTCACCAGGAGCGGGAGCTCGAGATGAGCAGTTCTTC	CASSPGAGARDEQFF
NA	TRBV2	TRBJ2-3	many	TGTGCCAGCAGACCGGGACTCCGGTGGGATTTT	CASRPGLRWDF
NA	TRBV11-2	TRBJ2-2	NA	TGTGCCAGCAGCTTAGGCAATCTGGGCCCCGACCGGGAGCTGTTTTTT	CASSLGNLGPDRELFF
NA	TRBV7-8	TRBJ2-7	NA	TGTGCCAGCAGCTCGACAGGAAACTACGAGCAGTACTTC	CASSSTGNYEQYF
NA	TRBV28	TRBJ2-7	NA	TGTGCCAGCGGGGGATACGAGCAGTACTTC	CASGGYEQYF
NA	TRBV6-1	TRBJ1-4	few	TGTGCCAGCAGTCTACAGCTTAATGAAAAACTGTTTTTT	CASSLQLNEKLFF
NA	TRBV7-9	TRBJ2-7	many	TGTGCCAGCAGCTTAGCCGAGCTCAGCGAGCAGTACTTC	CASSLAELSEQYF
TRBD1	TRBV25-1	TRBJ1-2	NA	TGTGCCAGCAGTGGGACAGGGATCTATGGCTACACCTTC	CASSGTGIYGYTF
NA	TRBV18	TRBJ2-7	NA	TGTGCCAGCTCACCAGACAATGGCGAGCAGTACTTC	CASSPDNGEQYF
TRBD2	TRBV28	TRBJ2-7	NA	TGTGCCAGCAGTTCCGTCGGGAGGGCCACCTACGAGCAGTACTTC	CASSSVGRATYEQYF
NA	TRBV5-6	TRBJ2-7	NA	TGTGCCAGCAGCTTCCGAGCGATCCACGAGCAGTACTTC	CASSFRAIHEQYF
NA	TRBV4-3	TRBJ2-2	few	TGCGCCAGCAGCCAAGCCTCCGGTTCGAGCGTCACCGGGGAGCTGTTTTTT	CASSQASGSSVTGELFF
NA	TRBV4-1	TRBJ2-7	few	TGCGCCAGCAGCCACCATATAGGGGGCTCCTACGAGCAGTACTTC	CASSHHIGGSYEQYF
TRBD2	TRBV27	TRBJ2-2	few	TGTGCCAGCAGGGGGCTAGCGGGAGTGGCCGGGGAGCTGTTTTTT	CASRGLAGVAGELFF